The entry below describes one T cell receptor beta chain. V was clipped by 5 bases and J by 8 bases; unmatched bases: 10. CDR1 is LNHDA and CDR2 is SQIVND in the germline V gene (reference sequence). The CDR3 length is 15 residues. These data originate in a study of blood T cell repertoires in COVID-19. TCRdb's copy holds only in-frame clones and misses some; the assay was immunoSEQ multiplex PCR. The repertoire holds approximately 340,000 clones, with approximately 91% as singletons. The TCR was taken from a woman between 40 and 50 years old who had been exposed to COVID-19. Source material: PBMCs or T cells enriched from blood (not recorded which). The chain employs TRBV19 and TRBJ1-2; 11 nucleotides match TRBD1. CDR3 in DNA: TGTGCCAGTAGTTCCGGGGACAGGGGGATCGTCGGCTACACCTTC. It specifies CASSSGDRGIVGYTF.